This T cell receptor (beta chain) was recovered during a study of control samples from healthy donors and cancer patients. TCRdb's copy holds only in-frame clones and misses some; the assay was immunoSEQ multiplex PCR. The sample yields 90,000 to 110,000 clones, about nine tenths seen once. The germline V gene encodes CDR1 SGHKS and CDR2 YYEKEE (reference sequence). The CDR3 runs 14 residues. After removal of 4 bases from V and 1 base from J, the junction contained 4 bases not matched to a gene. Sequencing used blood. The chain uses TRBV5-5 and TRBJ1-1, with 7 bases fitting TRBD1. This clonotype was obtained from a human donor in good health. The donor label of this sample is uncertain. DNA for the CDR3: TGTGCCAGCAGCGGCAGGGGGGCGAACACTGAAGCTTTCTTT. Translated: CASSGRGANTEAFF. The entire variable domain, with the rest obtained from reference TRBV5-5 and TRBJ1-1, is as follows: DAGVTQSPTHLIKTRGQQVTLRCSPISGHKSVSWYQQVLGQGPQFIFQYYEKEERGRGNFPDRFSARQFPNYSSELNVNALLLGDSALYLCASSGRGANTEAFFGQGTRLTVV.